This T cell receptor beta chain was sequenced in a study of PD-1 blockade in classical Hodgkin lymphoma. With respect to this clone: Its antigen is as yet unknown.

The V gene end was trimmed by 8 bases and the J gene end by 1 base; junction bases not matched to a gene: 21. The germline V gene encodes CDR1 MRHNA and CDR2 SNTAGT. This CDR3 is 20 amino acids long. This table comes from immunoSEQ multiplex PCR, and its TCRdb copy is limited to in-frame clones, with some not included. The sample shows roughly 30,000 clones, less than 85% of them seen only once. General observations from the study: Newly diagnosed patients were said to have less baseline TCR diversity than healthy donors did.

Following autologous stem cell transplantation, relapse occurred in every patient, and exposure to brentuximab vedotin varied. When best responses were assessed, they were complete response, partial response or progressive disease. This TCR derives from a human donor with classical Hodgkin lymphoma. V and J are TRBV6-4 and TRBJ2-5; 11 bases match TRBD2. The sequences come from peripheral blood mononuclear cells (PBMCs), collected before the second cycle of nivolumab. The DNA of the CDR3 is TGTGCCAGCCCCCTCACAGGTAGCGGGGGGGTCAAACATCTCCAAGAGACCCAGTACTTC. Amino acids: CASPLTGSGGVKHLQETQYF.